The rows below give T cell receptor beta chains drawn from one sample of a study of regulatory T cells in long-lasting Graves disease. Each CDR3 protein is one row after TCRdb ran MiXCR on the multiplex PCR reads. The table records 440,000 or so distinct CDR3 sequences, about 15% of them present only once. The sample also formed part of further work on T cells in Graves' hyperthyroidism and ophthalmopathy.

The specimen comprised peripheral blood mononuclear cells (PBMCs), sampled at new diagnosis, from a patient treated with antithyroid drugs. The receptors shown here come from a woman in her thirties with Graves disease. CDR3s include the opening cysteine and the closing phenylalanine or tryptophan. Size values are once, few and many counts, or a class for expanded clones, and some rows have none.

v_gene	len	j_gene	abundance	CDR3aa
TRBV9	15	TRBJ2-2	few	CASSALTGNTGELFF
TRBV5-1	13	NA	NA	CASSQFGADEQFF
TRBV6-2/TRBV6-3	13	TRBJ2-5	few	CASSSTRQETQYF
TRBV4-2	12	TRBJ1-2	few	CASSPGIDGYTF
TRBV19	14	TRBJ2-7	few	CASSATGFPYEQYF
TRBV28	12	TRBJ1-2	many	CASSERDYGYTF
TRBV27	15	TRBJ2-3	NA	CASSYQTPSTDTQYF
TRBV5-1	13	TRBJ1-2	many	CASSLNPGDGYTF
TRBV12-3/TRBV12-4	14	TRBJ2-7	many	CASSFGTGTYEQYF
TRBV24-1	14	TRBJ2-1	many	CATSDRGYGNEQFF
TRBV3-1	11	TRBJ2-3	many	CASSRGGTQYF
TRBV3-1	15	TRBJ1-6	few	CASSDVPGGNSPPHF
TRBV9	17	TRBJ2-1	NA	CASSVAILAGVLDEQFF
TRBV11-2	16	TRBJ2-1	many	CASSLLEGQENNEQFF
TRBV3-1	16	TRBJ2-2	many	CASSPPWGQGRRELFF
TRBV28	10	TRBJ2-7	many	CASSKYEQYF
TRBV15	17	TRBJ1-6	few	CATSRSARGLGNSPLHF
TRBV29-1	14	TRBJ1-3	many	CSVEQGLSGNTIYF
TRBV28	14	NA	few	CASGLAINGETQYF
TRBV7-2	13	TRBJ2-1	few	CASKLLRANEQFF
TRBV29-1	14	TRBJ2-1	NA	CSANRDRSYNEQFF
TRBV28	13	TRBJ1-1	many	CASSFGLNTEAFF
TRBV20-1	15	TRBJ2-7	few	CSAREPEAQFGEQYF
TRBV30	15	TRBJ1-1	many	CAWSGIGQPTTEAFF
TRBV12-3/TRBV12-4	12	TRBJ2-7	many	CASSQRHYEQYF
TRBV2	16	TRBJ2-3	NA	CASSEGGLAGGDTQYF
TRBV29-1	15	TRBJ2-3	many	CSLQGADISTDTQYF
TRBV10-3	16	TRBJ1-1	few	CAISDLGQGRKLEAFF
TRBV11-3	13	TRBJ1-1	many	CASSLGGAAEAFF
TRBV3-1	14	TRBJ1-2	many	CASSQGQGGYGYTF